This TCR beta chain was captured in a study of blood T cell repertoires in COVID-19. Study background: Samples taken during acute and convalescent COVID-19 were collected in the United States, Italy and Spain. PBMCs, B-cell-depleted T cells, or T cells provided the cDNA or gDNA that made up the material.

In the study's own analysis: Amplification of reference gene primers was used by the study to estimate nucleated cell counts. Data came from immunoSEQ multiplex PCR; TCRdb stores just in-frame clones and leaves some out. The V and J calls and clone size are taken from that table; D and trimming were inferred from the DNA. The profile shows 270,000 or so clones, around 89% of them singletons. Enrolled during active infection, Seattle patients were then followed longitudinally. This clone was counted a single time. CDR3 length: 19 residues. Per the germline V gene, CDR1 is LNHNV and CDR2 is YYDKDF (reference sequence). V trimming: 3 bases; J trimming: 5 bases; junction bases outside the gene matches: 10.

This sequence joins TRBV15 and TRBJ2-1, with TRBD2 matching over 16 bases. This clonotype was sampled from a woman aged 55-70 years with COVID-19, enrolled during active disease. The sample was peripheral blood. The CDR3 loop is CATSSDPGLAGGLDNEQFF. CDR3 bases: TGTGCCACCAGCAGTGACCCGGGACTAGCGGGGGGGCTCGACAATGAGCAGTTCTTC.